This T cell receptor (beta chain) was identified during a study of blood T cell repertoires in COVID-19. V was shortened by 11 bases and J by 3 bases, with 13 bases between the two germline ends. The CDR3 sequence is 12 residues long. The germline gives CDR1 MGHDK, CDR2 SYGVNS. Methods used by the authors: Using reference gene primer amplification, nucleated cell counts were estimated. Some clones are missing from TCRdb's copy, which holds only in-frame ones; the method was immunoSEQ multiplex PCR. For V, J and clone size, that table is used; D and trimming come from the DNA. This sample has over 85,000 clones, with around 81% found just once.

This TCR derives from a man between 50 and 59 years old with acute or convalescent COVID-19. Sequencing input: peripheral blood. The rearrangement links TRBV25-1 to TRBJ1-1; D is perhaps TRBD1 (6 bases). In nucleotides, the CDR3 is TGTGCCTGCAACAGGGCGGACACTGAAGCTTTCTTT. Translated: CACNRADTEAFF.